Sequencing of this T cell receptor (beta chain) was carried out in a study of cytomegalovirus exposure and HLA in healthy donors. In the study overall: Roughly 180 million T cells yielded roughly 120 million unique TCR beta sequences, as an earlier analysis found. The study's early data release held some 85 million unique TCRs from HLA-typed donors. Falling in the Caucasian-associated ancestry cluster were roughly 80% of 300 to 500 genotyped donors.

The PCR contained 60 Vbeta and 13 Jbeta primers. Sequenced by immunoSEQ multiplex PCR; TCRdb stores in-frame clones only, minus some. The repertoire holds approximately 35,000 clones, roughly 64% seen once, with 9.5% to 13% in the top ten. The CDR3 has 14 amino acids. The germline CDR1 and CDR2 sequences are SGHDT and YYEEEE. J was trimmed by 6 bases and V by 5 bases; bases with no gene match: 5. The source material was PBMCs. V gene TRBV5-6 combines with J gene TRBJ1-6, with 7 bases identical to TRBD1. The TCR sequence derives from a man in his forties in good health and CMV-seropositive. CDR3 DNA: TGTGCCAGCAGGGGGGACAGTGCTAATTCACCCCTCCACTTT. Protein: CASRGDSANSPLHF.